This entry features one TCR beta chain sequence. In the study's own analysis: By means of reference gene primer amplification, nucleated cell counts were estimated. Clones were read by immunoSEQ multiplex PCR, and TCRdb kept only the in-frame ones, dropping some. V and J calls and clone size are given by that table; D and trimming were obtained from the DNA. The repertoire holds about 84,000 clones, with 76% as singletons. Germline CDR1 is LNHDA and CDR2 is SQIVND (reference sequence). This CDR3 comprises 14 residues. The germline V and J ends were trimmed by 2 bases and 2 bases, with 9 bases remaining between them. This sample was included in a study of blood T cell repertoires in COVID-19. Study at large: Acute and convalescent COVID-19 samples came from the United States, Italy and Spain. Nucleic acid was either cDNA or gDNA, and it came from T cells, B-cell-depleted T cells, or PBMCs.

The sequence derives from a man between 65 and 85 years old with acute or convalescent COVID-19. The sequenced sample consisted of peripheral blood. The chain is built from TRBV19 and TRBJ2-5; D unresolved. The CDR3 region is CASSITPGQETQYF. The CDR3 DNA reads TGTGCCAGTAGTATAACGCCAGGACAAGAGACCCAGTACTTC.